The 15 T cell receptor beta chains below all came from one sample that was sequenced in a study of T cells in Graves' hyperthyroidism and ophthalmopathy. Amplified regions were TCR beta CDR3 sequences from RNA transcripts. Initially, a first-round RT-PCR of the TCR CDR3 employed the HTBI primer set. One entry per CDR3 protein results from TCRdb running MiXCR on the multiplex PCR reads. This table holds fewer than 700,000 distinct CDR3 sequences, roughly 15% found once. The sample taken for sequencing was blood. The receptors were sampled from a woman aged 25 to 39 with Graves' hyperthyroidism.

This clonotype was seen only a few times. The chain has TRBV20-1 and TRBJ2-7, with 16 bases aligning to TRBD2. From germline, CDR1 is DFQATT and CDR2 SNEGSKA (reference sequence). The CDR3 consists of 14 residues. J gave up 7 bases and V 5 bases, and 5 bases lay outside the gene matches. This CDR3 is CSAGTSGRAGEQYF. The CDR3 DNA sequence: TGCAGTGCTGGGACTAGCGGGAGGGCCGGTGAGCAGTACTTC.

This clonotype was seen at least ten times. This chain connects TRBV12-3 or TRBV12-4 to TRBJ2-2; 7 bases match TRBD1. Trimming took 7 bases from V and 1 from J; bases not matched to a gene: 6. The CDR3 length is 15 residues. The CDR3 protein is CASTSGTVNTGELFF. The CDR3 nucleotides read TGTGCCAGCACCTCCGGGACAGTGAACACCGGGGAGCTGTTTTTT.

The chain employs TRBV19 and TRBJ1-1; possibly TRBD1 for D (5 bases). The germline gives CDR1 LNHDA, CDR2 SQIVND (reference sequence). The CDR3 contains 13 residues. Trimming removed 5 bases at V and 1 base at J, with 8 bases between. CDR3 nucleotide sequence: TGTGCCAGTAGTGTGGGACCGAACACTGAAGCTTTCTTT. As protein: CASSVGPNTEAFF.

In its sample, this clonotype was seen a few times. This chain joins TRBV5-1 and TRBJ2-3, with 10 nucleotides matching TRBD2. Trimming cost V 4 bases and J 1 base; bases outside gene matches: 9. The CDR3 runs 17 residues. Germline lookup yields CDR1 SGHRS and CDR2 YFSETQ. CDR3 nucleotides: TGCGCCAGCAGCGTGACCGGGACTAGCGCCCGCACAGATACGCAGTATTTT. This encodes CASSVTGTSARTDTQYF.

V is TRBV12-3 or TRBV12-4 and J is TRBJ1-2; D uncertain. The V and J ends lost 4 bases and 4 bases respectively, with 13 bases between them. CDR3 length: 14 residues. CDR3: CASSSTTETYGYTF. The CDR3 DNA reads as TGTGCCAGCAGTTCAACGACCGAGACCTATGGCTACACCTTC.

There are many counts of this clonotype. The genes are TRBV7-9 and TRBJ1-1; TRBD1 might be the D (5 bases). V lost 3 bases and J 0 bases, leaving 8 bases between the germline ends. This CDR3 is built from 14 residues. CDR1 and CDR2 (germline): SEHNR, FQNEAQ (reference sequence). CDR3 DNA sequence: TGTGCCAGCAGCTTGGGGGAGGTGAACACTGAAGCTTTCTTT. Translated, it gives CASSLGEVNTEAFF.

The CDR3, as DNA: TGCAGTGCCGATTCCGGGTTCTTC. It translates to CSADSGFF. The chain is built from TRBV20-1 and TRBJ2-1; no definite D call. The germline gives CDR1 DFQATT, CDR2 SNEGSKA (reference sequence). The V and J ends lost 6 bases and 15 bases respectively, with 9 bases between them. The CDR3 is 8 residues long.

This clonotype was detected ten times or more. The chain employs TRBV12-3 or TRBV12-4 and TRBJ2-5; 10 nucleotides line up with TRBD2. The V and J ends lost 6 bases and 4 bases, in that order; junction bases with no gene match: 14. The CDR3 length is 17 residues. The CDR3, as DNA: TGTGCCAGCAGCCCTACTGGACTAGCGGAGCTGGGAGAGACCCAGTACTTC. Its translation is CASSPTGLAELGETQYF.

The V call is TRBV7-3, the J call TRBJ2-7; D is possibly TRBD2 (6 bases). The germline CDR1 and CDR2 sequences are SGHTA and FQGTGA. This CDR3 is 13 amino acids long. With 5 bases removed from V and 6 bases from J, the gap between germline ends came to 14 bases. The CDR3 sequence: CASSPTRESEQYF. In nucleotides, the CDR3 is TGTGCCAGCAGCCCGACCCGGGAGTCCGAGCAGTACTTC.

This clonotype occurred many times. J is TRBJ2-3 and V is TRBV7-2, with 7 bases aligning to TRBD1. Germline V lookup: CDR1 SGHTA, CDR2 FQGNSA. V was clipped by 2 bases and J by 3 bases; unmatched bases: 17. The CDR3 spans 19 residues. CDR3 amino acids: CASSLFPLQSTGRTDTQYF. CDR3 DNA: TGTGCCAGCAGCTTATTTCCCCTCCAATCGACAGGGCGTACAGATACGCAGTATTTT.

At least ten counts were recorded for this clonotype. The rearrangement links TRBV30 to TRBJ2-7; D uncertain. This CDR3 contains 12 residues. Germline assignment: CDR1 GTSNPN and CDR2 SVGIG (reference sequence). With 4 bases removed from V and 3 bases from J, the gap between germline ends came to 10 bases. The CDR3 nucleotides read TGTGCCTGGAAAAACAGCTTCTACGAGCAGTACTTC. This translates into CAWKNSFYEQYF.

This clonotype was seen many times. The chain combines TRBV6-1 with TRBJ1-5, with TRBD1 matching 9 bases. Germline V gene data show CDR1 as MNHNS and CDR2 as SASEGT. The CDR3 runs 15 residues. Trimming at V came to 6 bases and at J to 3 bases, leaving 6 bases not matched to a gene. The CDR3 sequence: CASREGTGLNQPQHF. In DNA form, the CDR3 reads TGTGCCAGCAGGGAGGGGACAGGGCTCAATCAGCCCCAGCATTTT.

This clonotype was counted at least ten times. DNA of the CDR3: TGTGCCAGCAGTGAAATACAGGGGCCTAACTATGGCTACACCTTC. It yields the protein CASSEIQGPNYGYTF. The V call is TRBV2, the J call TRBJ1-2; 7 positions agree with TRBD1. The J segment lost 0 bases and the V segment lost 2 bases, leaving 3 bases of the junction unmatched. The CDR3 is 15 residues long. Germline values: CDR1 SNHLY, CDR2 FYNNEI. Full variable domain (missing parts from reference TRBV2 and TRBJ1-2): EPEVTQTPSHQVTQMGQEVILRCVPISNHLYFYWYRQILGQKVEFLVSFYNNEISEKSEIFDDQFSVERPDGSNFTLKIRSTKLEDSAMYFCASSEIQGPNYGYTFGSGTRLTVV.

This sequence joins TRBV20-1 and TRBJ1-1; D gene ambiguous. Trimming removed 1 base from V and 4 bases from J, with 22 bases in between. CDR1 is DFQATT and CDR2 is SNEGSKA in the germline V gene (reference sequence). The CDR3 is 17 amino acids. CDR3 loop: CSARAVWRDRRSTEAFF. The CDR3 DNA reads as TGCAGTGCTAGAGCCGTCTGGAGGGATCGTCGGTCCACTGAAGCTTTCTTT.

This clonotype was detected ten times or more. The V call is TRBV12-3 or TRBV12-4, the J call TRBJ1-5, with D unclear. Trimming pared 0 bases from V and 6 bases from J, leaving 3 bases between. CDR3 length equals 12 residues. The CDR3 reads CASSLASQPQHF. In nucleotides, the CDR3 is TGTGCCAGCAGTTTAGCGAGTCAGCCCCAGCATTTT.